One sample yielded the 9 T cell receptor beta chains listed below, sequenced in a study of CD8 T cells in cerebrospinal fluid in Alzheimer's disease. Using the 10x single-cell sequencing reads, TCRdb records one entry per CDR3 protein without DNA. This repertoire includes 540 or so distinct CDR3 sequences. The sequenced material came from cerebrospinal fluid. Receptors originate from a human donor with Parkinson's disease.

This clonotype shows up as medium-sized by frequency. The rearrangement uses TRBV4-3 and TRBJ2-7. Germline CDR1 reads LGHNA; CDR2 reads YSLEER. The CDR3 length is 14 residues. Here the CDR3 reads CASSQEVSSYEQYF.

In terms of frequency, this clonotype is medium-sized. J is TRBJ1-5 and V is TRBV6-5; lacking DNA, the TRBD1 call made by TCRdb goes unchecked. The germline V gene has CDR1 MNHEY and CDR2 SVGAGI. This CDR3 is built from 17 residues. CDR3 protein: CASSPQVGGWSNQPQHF.

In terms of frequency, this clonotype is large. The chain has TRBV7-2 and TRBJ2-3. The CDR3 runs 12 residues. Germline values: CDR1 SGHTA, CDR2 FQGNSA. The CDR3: CASSLYTDTQYF. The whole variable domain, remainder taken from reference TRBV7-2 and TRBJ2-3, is GAGVSQSPSNKVTEKGKDVELRCDPISGHTALYWYRQSLGQGLEFLIYFQGNSAPDKSGLPSDRFSAERTGGSVSTLTIQRTQQEDSAVYLCASSLYTDTQYFGPGTRLTVL.

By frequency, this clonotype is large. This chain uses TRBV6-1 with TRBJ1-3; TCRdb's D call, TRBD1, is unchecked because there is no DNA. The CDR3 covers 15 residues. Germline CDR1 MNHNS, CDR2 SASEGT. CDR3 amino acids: CASGNTGTTRNTIYF.

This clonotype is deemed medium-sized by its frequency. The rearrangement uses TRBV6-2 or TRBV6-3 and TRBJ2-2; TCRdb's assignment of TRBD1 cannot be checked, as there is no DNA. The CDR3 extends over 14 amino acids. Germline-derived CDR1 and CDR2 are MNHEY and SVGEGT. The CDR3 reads CASTPGQTTGELFF.

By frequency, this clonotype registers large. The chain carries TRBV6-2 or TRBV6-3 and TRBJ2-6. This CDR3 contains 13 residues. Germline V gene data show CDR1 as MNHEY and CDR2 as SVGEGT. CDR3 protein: CASTYSGANVLTF.

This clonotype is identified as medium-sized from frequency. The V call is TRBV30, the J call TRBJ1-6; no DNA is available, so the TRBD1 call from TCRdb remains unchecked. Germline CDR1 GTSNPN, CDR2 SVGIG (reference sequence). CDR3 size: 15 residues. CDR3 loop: CAWSGRAFYNSPLHF.

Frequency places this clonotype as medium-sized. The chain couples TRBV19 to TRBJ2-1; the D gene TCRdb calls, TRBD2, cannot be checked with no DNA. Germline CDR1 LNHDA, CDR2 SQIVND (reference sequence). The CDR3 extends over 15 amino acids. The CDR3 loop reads CASSRTSGSLDEQFF.

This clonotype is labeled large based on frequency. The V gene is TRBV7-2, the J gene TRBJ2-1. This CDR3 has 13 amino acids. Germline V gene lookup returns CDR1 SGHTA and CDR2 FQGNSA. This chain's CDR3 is CASSLDGNNEQFF. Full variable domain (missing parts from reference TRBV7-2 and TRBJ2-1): GAGVSQSPSNKVTEKGKDVELRCDPISGHTALYWYRQSLGQGLEFLIYFQGNSAPDKSGLPSDRFSAERTGGSVSTLTIQRTQQEDSAVYLCASSLDGNNEQFFGPGTRLTVL.